The following is a TCR beta chain sequence with its context. As processed by the authors: Researchers report that nucleated cell counts were estimated from reference gene primer amplification. Some clones are missing from TCRdb's copy, which holds only in-frame ones; the method was immunoSEQ multiplex PCR. V and J calls and clone size are those listed in that table; D and trimming were worked out from the DNA. The sample has 200,000 to 250,000 clones, about 87% seen once. This sample is drawn from a study of blood T cell repertoires in COVID-19. Study-level information: Both acute and convalescent COVID-19 samples were obtained from the United States, Italy and Spain.

Researchers sorted participants into cohorts using their self-reported clinical history. Before being deemed recovered, Cohort 3 donors had two negative PCRs, clearance, or symptom resolution. CDR3 length: 14 amino acids. Germline loops: CDR1 LNHDA, CDR2 SQIVND (reference sequence). V lost 5 bases and J lost 1, with 11 bases in between. The rearrangement uses TRBV19 and TRBJ1-1; unclear D gene. The sample was PBMCs or T cells enriched from blood (not recorded which). This sequence originates from a woman under 40 who had recovered from COVID-19. The CDR3 DNA is TGTGCCAGTAGTGATAGGCTAGAGAACACTGAAGCTTTCTTT. This gives the protein CASSDRLENTEAFF.